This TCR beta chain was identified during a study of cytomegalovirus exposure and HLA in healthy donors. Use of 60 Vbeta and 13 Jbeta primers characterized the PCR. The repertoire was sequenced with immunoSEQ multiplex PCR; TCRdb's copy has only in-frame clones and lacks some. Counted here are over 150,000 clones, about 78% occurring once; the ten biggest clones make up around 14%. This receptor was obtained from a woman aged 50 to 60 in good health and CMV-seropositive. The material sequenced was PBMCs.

CDR3 region: CASSQRLAGLSSSYEQYF. The CDR3 nucleotides read TGCGCCAGCAGCCAGAGACTAGCGGGGCTCTCCAGCTCCTACGAGCAGTACTTC. The genes are TRBV4-1 and TRBJ2-7, with 11 nucleotides matching TRBD2. The CDR3 totals 18 residues. Germline CDR1 is MGHRA and CDR2 is YSYEKL. The V gene end was trimmed by 3 bases and the J gene end by 0 bases; junction bases not matched to a gene: 10.